The TCR beta chain under discussion was sequenced for a study of technical replicates of blood from a few donors. Method: immunoSEQ multiplex PCR; TCRdb's copy keeps in-frame clones and lacks some. Of about 100,000 clones in the sample, 95% were seen once. The sequence came from a human donor in good health. What was sequenced was T cells isolated from PBMCs.

In DNA, the CDR3 is TGTGCCAGCAGTGTAGGGGGAGATCAGCCCCAGCATTTT. The encoded protein is CASSVGGDQPQHF. The chain is built from TRBV2 and TRBJ1-5; D is possibly TRBD1 (6 bases). The germline V and J ends were trimmed by 4 bases and 5 bases, with 9 bases remaining between them. CDR3 length: 13 residues. Germline CDR1 is SNHLY and CDR2 is FYNNEI.